These T cell receptor beta chains were read from a single sample in a study of T-cell reconstitution after alpha-beta-depleted transplantation in children. TCRdb re-called the PCR reads with MiXCR, one entry per CDR3 protein. The table shows approximately 500,000 distinct CDR3 sequences, with roughly a quarter occurring only once. The sample here was PBMCs, taken before TCRalphabeta/CD19-depleted stem cell transplant. These receptors originate from a boy under three years old with Wiskott-Aldrich syndrome, due to receive a stem cell transplant. Each CDR3 is given with its conserved first and last residue. The D gene is left open where the match is weak. The size entry is marked missing in some rows and otherwise reads once, few, many or a size class.

cdr3_aa: CASSPDRYTDTQYF
cdr3_nt: TGTGCCAGCAGCCCGGACAGGTACACAGATACGCAGTATTTT
v_call: TRBV7-2
clone_size: NA
d_call: TRBD1
j_call: TRBJ2-3

cdr3_aa: CASSFTSGRVYEQFF
cdr3_nt: TGCGCCAGCAGCTTTACTAGCGGGAGGGTCTATGAGCAGTTCTTC
v_call: TRBV5-1
clone_size: NA
d_call: TRBD2
j_call: TRBJ2-1

cdr3_aa: CASSLGTKGPQHF
cdr3_nt: TGTGCCAGCAGCTTAGGTACTAAGGGGCCCCAGCATTTT
v_call: TRBV7-2
clone_size: NA
d_call: NA
j_call: TRBJ1-5

cdr3_aa: CASSFHRDQQFF
cdr3_nt: TGTGCCAGCAGTTTTCACAGGGACCAGCAGTTCTTC
v_call: TRBV12-3/TRBV12-4
clone_size: NA
d_call: NA
j_call: TRBJ2-1

cdr3_aa: CASSLATSGPGELFF
cdr3_nt: TGCGCCAGCAGCTTGGCCACTAGCGGCCCCGGGGAGCTGTTTTTT
v_call: TRBV5-1
clone_size: NA
d_call: TRBD2
j_call: TRBJ2-2

cdr3_aa: CAIALAGDYEQYF
cdr3_nt: TGTGCCATCGCACTAGCGGGGGACTACGAGCAGTACTTC
v_call: TRBV10-3
clone_size: NA
d_call: TRBD2
j_call: TRBJ2-7

cdr3_aa: CASRPGTGTGELFF
cdr3_nt: TGCGCCAGCAGACCAGGGACAGGGACCGGGGAGCTGTTTTTT
v_call: TRBV10-1
clone_size: NA
d_call: TRBD1
j_call: TRBJ2-2

cdr3_aa: CASSQGGTQKYEQYF
cdr3_nt: TGCGCCAGCAGCCAAGGGGGGACTCAAAAATACGAGCAGTACTTC
v_call: TRBV4-1
clone_size: NA
d_call: NA
j_call: TRBJ2-7

cdr3_aa: CASRDSGTDTQYF
cdr3_nt: TGTGCCAGCCGAGACTCAGGCACAGATACGCAGTATTTT
v_call: TRBV2
clone_size: NA
d_call: NA
j_call: TRBJ2-3

cdr3_aa: CSARLPLTYNEQFF
cdr3_nt: TGCAGTGCCCGACTCCCGTTAACATACAATGAGCAGTTCTTC
v_call: TRBV20-1
clone_size: few
d_call: NA
j_call: TRBJ2-1

cdr3_aa: CASSLGAGHGYNEQFF
cdr3_nt: TGTGCCAGCAGCTTAGGGGCGGGACATGGCTACAATGAGCAGTTCTTC
v_call: TRBV7-2
clone_size: NA
d_call: NA
j_call: TRBJ2-1

cdr3_aa: CASSLLAEAFF
cdr3_nt: TGTGCCAGCAGTTTGCTGGCTGAAGCTTTCTTT
v_call: TRBV12-3/TRBV12-4
clone_size: NA
d_call: NA
j_call: TRBJ1-1

cdr3_aa: CASNLLAGGPYEQYF
cdr3_nt: TGTGCCAGCAACCTACTAGCGGGAGGGCCCTACGAGCAGTACTTC
v_call: TRBV6-2/TRBV6-3
clone_size: NA
d_call: TRBD2
j_call: TRBJ2-7

cdr3_aa: CASSLGRGYYYEQYF
cdr3_nt: TGTGCCAGCAGCTTAGGCAGGGGCTACTACTACGAGCAGTACTTC
v_call: TRBV7-2
clone_size: NA
d_call: NA
j_call: TRBJ2-7

cdr3_aa: CASSLQGALTGELFF
cdr3_nt: TGCGCCAGCAGCTTGCAGGGGGCGCTTACCGGGGAGCTGTTTTTT
v_call: TRBV5-1
clone_size: NA
d_call: TRBD1
j_call: TRBJ2-2

cdr3_aa: CASSLVLAGGTDTQYF
cdr3_nt: TGCGCCAGCAGCTTGGTCCTAGCGGGAGGCACAGATACGCAGTATTTT
v_call: TRBV5-1
clone_size: NA
d_call: TRBD2
j_call: TRBJ2-3

cdr3_aa: CASSRGASGSGVDTQYF
cdr3_nt: TGTGCCAGCAGCCGAGGCGCTAGCGGGAGTGGGGTAGATACGCAGTATTTT
v_call: TRBV7-2
clone_size: NA
d_call: TRBD2
j_call: TRBJ2-3

cdr3_aa: CASSIARDRSAEAFF
cdr3_nt: TGTGCCAGTAGTATAGCCCGGGACAGGAGCGCTGAAGCTTTCTTT
v_call: TRBV19
clone_size: NA
d_call: TRBD1
j_call: TRBJ1-1

cdr3_aa: CASSYRGTVNTEAFF
cdr3_nt: TGTGCCAGCAGTTACCGAGGAACAGTGAACACTGAAGCTTTCTTT
v_call: TRBV6-5
clone_size: NA
d_call: NA
j_call: TRBJ1-1

cdr3_aa: CASSWGQGAREQYF
cdr3_nt: TGTGCCAGCAGCTGGGGACAGGGGGCTAGGGAGCAGTACTTC
v_call: TRBV5-5
clone_size: NA
d_call: TRBD1
j_call: TRBJ2-7

cdr3_aa: CASSRWTSANNEQFF
cdr3_nt: TGTGCCAGCAGCCGCTGGACTAGCGCAAACAATGAGCAGTTCTTC
v_call: TRBV3-1
clone_size: few
d_call: TRBD2
j_call: TRBJ2-1

cdr3_aa: CAISESAESRSYEQYF
cdr3_nt: TGTGCCATCAGTGAGTCTGCGGAGAGTAGATCCTACGAGCAGTACTTC
v_call: TRBV10-3
clone_size: NA
d_call: NA
j_call: TRBJ2-7

cdr3_aa: CASSWGGSGNEQFF
cdr3_nt: TGTGCCAGCAGTTGGGGGGGGTCCGGCAATGAGCAGTTCTTC
v_call: TRBV12-3/TRBV12-4
clone_size: few
d_call: TRBD2
j_call: TRBJ2-1

cdr3_aa: CASTRGSLAGVETQFF
cdr3_nt: TGCGCCAGCACCCGAGGTAGTCTAGCGGGAGTGGAGACGCAGTTCTTC
v_call: TRBV5-1
clone_size: NA
d_call: TRBD2
j_call: TRBJ2-1

cdr3_aa: CASSPGPTGVQPQHF
cdr3_nt: TGTGCCAGCAGCCCGGGGCCTACAGGGGTTCAGCCCCAGCATTTT
v_call: TRBV7-2
clone_size: NA
d_call: TRBD1
j_call: TRBJ1-5

cdr3_aa: CASSLPLTGGDRRGYTF
cdr3_nt: TGTGCCAGCAGCTTACCCCTAACAGGGGGCGACCGTCGAGGCTACACCTTC
v_call: TRBV7-9
clone_size: NA
d_call: TRBD1
j_call: TRBJ1-2

cdr3_aa: CASSVSNWNTEAFF
cdr3_nt: TGTGCCAGCAGCGTATCGAATTGGAACACTGAAGCTTTCTTT
v_call: TRBV9
clone_size: few
d_call: NA
j_call: TRBJ1-1

cdr3_aa: CASYRNNEKLFF
cdr3_nt: TGTGCCAGCTACCGGAATAATGAAAAACTGTTTTTT
v_call: TRBV28
clone_size: NA
d_call: NA
j_call: TRBJ1-4

cdr3_aa: CSVDAADTQYF
cdr3_nt: TGCAGCGTTGATGCTGCAGATACGCAGTATTTT
v_call: TRBV29-1
clone_size: NA
d_call: NA
j_call: TRBJ2-3

cdr3_aa: CSARGSGNTIYF
cdr3_nt: TGCAGTGCTAGAGGCTCTGGAAACACCATATATTTT
v_call: TRBV20-1
clone_size: few
d_call: NA
j_call: TRBJ1-3

cdr3_aa: CASSLALRRDTQYF
cdr3_nt: TGTGCCAGCAGTTTAGCGCTACGGAGGGATACGCAGTATTTT
v_call: TRBV12-3/TRBV12-4
clone_size: NA
d_call: NA
j_call: TRBJ2-3